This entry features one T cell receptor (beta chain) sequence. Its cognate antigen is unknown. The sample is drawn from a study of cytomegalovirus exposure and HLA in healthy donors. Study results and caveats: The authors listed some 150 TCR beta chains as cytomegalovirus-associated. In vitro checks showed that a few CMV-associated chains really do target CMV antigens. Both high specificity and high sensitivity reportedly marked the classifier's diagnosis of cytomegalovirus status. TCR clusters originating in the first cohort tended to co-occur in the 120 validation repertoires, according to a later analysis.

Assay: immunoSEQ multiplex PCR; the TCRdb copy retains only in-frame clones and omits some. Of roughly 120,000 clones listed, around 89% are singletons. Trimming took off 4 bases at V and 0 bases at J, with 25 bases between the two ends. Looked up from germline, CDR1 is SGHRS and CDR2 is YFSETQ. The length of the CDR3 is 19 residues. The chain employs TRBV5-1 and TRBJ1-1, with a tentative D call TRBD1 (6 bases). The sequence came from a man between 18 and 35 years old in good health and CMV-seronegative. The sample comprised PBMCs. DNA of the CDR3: TGCGCCAGCAGCCCATATCCCGGACAGTTCTTCGGCATGAACACTGAAGCTTTCTTT. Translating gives CASSPYPGQFFGMNTEAFF.